The 32 T cell receptor beta chains given below trace back to one sample, sequenced in a study of blood T cell repertoires in COVID-19. Profiling relied on immunoSEQ multiplex PCR, and the TCRdb table lists in-frame clones only, not all of them. The table records about 150,000 clones, around 84% of them present only once. The sample comprised peripheral blood. The receptors shown here come from a woman in her fifties or sixties with COVID-19, enrolled during active disease.

This clone was recorded only once. The J gene is TRBJ2-1, the V gene TRBV6-6; 8 bases are a match to TRBD2. The V gene end was trimmed by 0 bases and the J gene end by 8 bases; junction bases not matched to a gene: 9. CDR1 and CDR2 (germline): MNHNY, SVGAGI (reference sequence). CDR3 length: 16 amino acids. The CDR3 loop is CASSYSGSGTVDEQFF. The CDR3 nucleotides read TGTGCCAGCAGTTACTCCGGTAGCGGGACGGTAGATGAGCAGTTCTTC.

The gene calls are TRBV5-4 and TRBJ2-2; 12 bases match TRBD2. Germline CDR1 SGHNT, CDR2 YYREEE (reference sequence). V gave up 4 bases and J gave up 4 bases; unmatched junction bases: 8. This CDR3 is built from 17 residues. DNA of the CDR3: TGTGCCAGCAGCCCGCGACTAGCGGGAGTCGCCACCGGGGAGCTGTTTTTT. Amino acid sequence: CASSPRLAGVATGELFF.

The chain combines TRBV14 with TRBJ1-3; TRBD1 might be the D (6 bases). Germline loops: CDR1 SGHDN, CDR2 FVKESK. Trimming shortened V by 1 base and J by 0 bases, and 10 bases separated the two germline ends. This CDR3 region has 16 residues. CDR3 sequence: CASSQVTGISGNTIYF. CDR3 nucleotides: TGTGCCAGCAGCCAAGTAACAGGGATCTCTGGAAACACCATATATTTT.

The chain couples TRBV12-3 or TRBV12-4 to TRBJ1-5, with D unclear. The CDR3 consists of 12 residues. Between the trimmed V and J ends, which lost 5 bases and 3 bases, there was a span of 5 bases. For the CDR3, the DNA is TGTGCCAGCAGTACAGACAATCAGCCCCAGCATTTT. This sequence encodes CASSTDNQPQHF.

The V gene is TRBV2, the J gene TRBJ1-2; 7 nucleotides align to TRBD1. CDR3 length: 15 amino acids. From germline, CDR1 is SNHLY and CDR2 FYNNEI. V dropped 10 bases and J dropped 5; count of bases not matched to a gene: 16. As DNA, the CDR3 is TGTGCCACCTCTATTCCGGGACAGCAAGCATATGGCTACACCTTC. Its translation: CATSIPGQQAYGYTF.

V is TRBV10-3 and J is TRBJ2-1, with TRBD1 matching over 9 bases. The CDR3 sequence is 13 residues long. V was clipped by 10 bases and J by 8 bases; unmatched bases: 9. CDR1 and CDR2 (germline): ENHRY, SYGVKD. CDR3 residues: CATRGQGRDEQFF. The CDR3 bases are TGTGCCACCAGAGGACAGGGGAGAGATGAGCAGTTCTTC.

V usage is TRBV6-1 and J usage is TRBJ1-2, with 7 bases fitting TRBD1. V was pared by 3 bases and J by 5 bases, with 9 bases of the junction left unmatched. This CDR3 spans 15 amino acids. Germline values: CDR1 MNHNS, CDR2 SASEGT. In DNA, the CDR3 is TGTGCCAGCAGTGAGACCCAGGGGGGAAGGTATGGCTACACCTTC. Residues: CASSETQGGRYGYTF.

V and J are TRBV14 and TRBJ1-3, with 7 bases aligning to TRBD1. There are 15 residues in the CDR3. CDR1 SGHDN and CDR2 FVKESK come from the germline V gene. V lost 4 bases and J lost 2; bases outside the gene matches: 5. The CDR3 nucleotides read TGTGCCAGCAGCCGCCCCGGGACAGCTGGAAACACCATATATTTT. Protein product: CASSRPGTAGNTIYF.

The chain couples TRBV10-2 to TRBJ1-1; D not resolved. CDR3 length: 15 amino acids. V lost 2 bases, J lost 0 bases, and 10 bases lay in between. Germline V gene data show CDR1 as WSHSY and CDR2 as SAAADI. The CDR3 loop is CASSERERMNTEAFF. CDR3 sequence (DNA): TGCGCCAGCAGTGAGCGGGAGAGGATGAACACTGAAGCTTTCTTT.

As DNA, the CDR3 is TGTGCCAGCAGCCAAGAATTGAGCACTGAAGCTTTCTTT. Its protein product is CASSQELSTEAFF. The J gene is TRBJ1-1, the V gene TRBV4-2, with D hard to call. Trimming cost V 0 bases and J 4 bases, with 6 bases left between them. Germline V gene data show CDR1 as LGHNA and CDR2 as YNFKEQ. CDR3 length: 13 amino acids.

The genes are TRBV6-6 and TRBJ1-1; 8 bases agree with TRBD1. V lost 6 bases, J lost 2 bases, and 11 bases stayed unmatched. This CDR3 is 16 amino acids long. CDR1 is MNHNY and CDR2 is SVGAGI in the germline V gene (reference sequence). This chain's CDR3 is CASRVQGATSNTEAFF. The CDR3 DNA sequence: TGTGCCAGCAGGGTCCAGGGGGCCACCTCAAACACTGAAGCTTTCTTT.

The chain is built from TRBV9 and TRBJ2-6, with 12 bases identical to TRBD1. CDR3 length: 18 residues. Germline loops: CDR1 SGDLS, CDR2 YYNGEE. The V gene end was trimmed by 3 bases and the J gene end by 4 bases; junction bases not matched to a gene: 8. CDR3 bases: TGTGCCAGCAGCGACAAGGGACAGGGGGCAGCCGGGGCCAACGTCCTGACTTTC. Residues: CASSDKGQGAAGANVLTF.

The CDR3 coding sequence is TGTGCCAGCAGCCCGACAGGTTCGGGGCCCCAGCATTTT. Its protein is CASSPTGSGPQHF. The rearrangement joins TRBV5-6 to TRBJ1-5; maybe TRBD1 (6 bases). CDR3 length: 13 residues. CDR1 SGHDT and CDR2 YYEEEE come from the germline V gene. V lost 4 bases and J 9 bases, leaving 14 bases between the germline ends.

Note on this clone: At the DNA level, this CDR3 is encoded by other sequences in the same sample as well. The chain recombines TRBV2 with TRBJ1-1; tentative D call: TRBD1 (6 bases). The V and J ends lost 7 bases and 8 bases respectively, with 14 bases between them. From germline, CDR1 is SNHLY and CDR2 FYNNEI. The CDR3 runs to 12 residues. The CDR3 sequence is CASKVRGTEAFF. The CDR3 bases are TGTGCCAGCAAGGTTAGGGGGACCGAAGCTTTCTTT.

The chain links TRBV2 to TRBJ2-3; D might be TRBD2 (5 bases). The CDR3 has 15 residues. From germline, CDR1 is SNHLY and CDR2 FYNNEI. Trimming took off 6 bases at V and 6 bases at J, with 19 bases between the two ends. The chain's CDR3 is CASRASSFLRDTQYF. The CDR3 DNA reads as TGTGCCAGCAGGGCCTCTAGCTTCCTAAGGGATACGCAGTATTTT.

The genes are TRBV30 and TRBJ1-5; 9 positions match TRBD1. This CDR3 has 14 residues. Germline-derived CDR1 and CDR2 are GTSNPN and SVGIG (reference sequence). The J segment lost 5 bases and the V segment lost 4 bases, leaving 6 bases of the junction unmatched. The CDR3 here is CAWTPGQGYQPQHF. CDR3 DNA: TGTGCCTGGACCCCGGGACAGGGTTATCAGCCCCAGCATTTT.

The chain couples TRBV5-1 to TRBJ2-2; 7 nucleotides line up with TRBD1. Trimming removed 1 base from V and 1 base from J; junction bases left unmatched: 1. The CDR3 runs 15 residues. The germline CDR1 and CDR2 sequences are SGHRS and YFSETQ. CDR3 amino acids: CASSLRTGNTGELFF. CDR3 coding DNA: TGCGCCAGCAGCTTGCGGACAGGGAACACCGGGGAGCTGTTTTTT.

This clone was detected only a few times. Other DNA sequences in the sample encode the same CDR3. This rearrangement joins TRBV5-1 to TRBJ1-5; D not resolved. Germline CDR1 and CDR2: SGHRS and YFSETQ. The V end was cut by 0 bases, the J end by 0 bases, with 7 bases between. The CDR3 is 15 amino acids. This CDR3 is CASSLDSYSNQPQHF. CDR3 coding DNA: TGCGCCAGCAGCTTGGACTCTTATAGCAATCAGCCCCAGCATTTT.

The chain employs TRBV27 and TRBJ1-5; no reliable D call. CDR1 and CDR2 from the germline V gene are MNHEY and SMNVEV (reference sequence). Trimming left V 3 bases short and J 7 bases short, with 10 bases between. This CDR3 comprises 13 residues. The CDR3 is CASSLRVLQPQHF. CDR3 coding DNA: TGTGCCAGCAGTTTGAGGGTGTTACAGCCCCAGCATTTT.

This chain connects TRBV12-3 or TRBV12-4 to TRBJ2-1; 7 bases are a match to TRBD2. V shed 6 bases, J shed 9 bases, and the junction held 8 bases outside the gene matches. CDR3 length: 13 residues. The CDR3: CASSLHPGGEQFF. In nucleotides, the CDR3 is TGTGCCAGCAGCCTTCACCCGGGGGGTGAGCAGTTCTTC.

Here the CDR3 DNA reads TGTGCCAGCAGTTTATATCCCACTGAAGCTTTCTTT. This translates into CASSLYPTEAFF. The gene calls are TRBV12-3 or TRBV12-4 and TRBJ1-1, with D uncertain. The V gene lost 2 bases and the J gene lost 4 bases, with 5 bases spanning the gap. The CDR3 consists of 12 residues.

The sample holds one count of this clone. The V and J genes are TRBV4-2 and TRBJ1-2; unclear D gene. The CDR3 is 17 amino acids. Trimming removed 0 bases from V and 0 bases from J, with 14 bases in between. Per the germline V gene, CDR1 is LGHNA and CDR2 is YNFKEQ. CDR3: CASSQEGRTHANYGYTF. CDR3 in DNA: TGTGCCAGCAGCCAAGAGGGCAGAACCCACGCTAACTATGGCTACACCTTC.

This clone has a single count. The chain recombines TRBV12-5 with TRBJ1-1, with 9 bases identical to TRBD1. Germline V gene sequence: CDR1 LGHNT, CDR2 FRNRAP. The V segment lost 0 bases and the J segment 4 bases; nucleotides outside the gene matches: 6. There are 16 residues in the CDR3. In nucleotides, the CDR3 is TGTGCTAGTGGTTTGGTCCCGGGACAGGGTCTCACTGAAGCTTTCTTT. Its protein is CASGLVPGQGLTEAFF.

V is TRBV9 and J is TRBJ2-1; TRBD2 is a possible D gene (5 bases). Trimming removed 0 bases at V and 7 bases at J, with 11 bases between. Germline loops: CDR1 SGDLS, CDR2 YYNGEE. CDR3 length: 14 amino acids. The CDR3 spells CASSVATEANEQFF. As DNA, the CDR3 is TGTGCCAGCAGCGTAGCGACGGAGGCGAATGAGCAGTTCTTC.

The gene calls are TRBV18 and TRBJ2-5; 7 nucleotides line up with TRBD1. Per the germline V gene, CDR1 is KGHSH and CDR2 is LQKENI. This CDR3 is 15 amino acids long. Trimming removed 3 bases from V and 5 bases from J; junction bases left unmatched: 9. The DNA for the CDR3 is TGTGCCAGCTCACCGTGGACAGGCCTGACGGAGACCCAGTACTTC. Protein product: CASSPWTGLTETQYF. Filled out from reference TRBV18 and TRBJ2-5, the complete variable domain reads NAGVMQNPRHLVRRRGQEARLRCSPMKGHSHVYWYRQLPEEGLKFMVYLQKENIIDESGMPKERFSAEFPKEGPSILRIQQVVRGDSAAYFCASSPWTGLTETQYFGPGTRLLVL.

V and J are TRBV5-1 and TRBJ2-2; 7 bases fit TRBD1. The CDR3 is made up of 15 amino acids. CDR1 and CDR2 from the germline V gene are SGHRS and YFSETQ. V lost 4 bases to trimming and J lost 0 bases; unmatched junction nucleotides: 3. The chain's CDR3 is CASSGGQPNTGELFF. CDR3 bases: TGCGCCAGCAGCGGGGGACAGCCGAACACCGGGGAGCTGTTTTTT.

The rearrangement links TRBV5-4 to TRBJ2-7; TRBD1 is a possible D gene (6 bases). The CDR3 length is 16 residues. Between the trimmed V and J ends, which lost 0 bases and 2 bases, there was a span of 15 bases. Germline V lookup: CDR1 SGHNT, CDR2 YYREEE (reference sequence). CDR3 sequence reads: CASSLGLGGQAYEQYF. The CDR3 region has the DNA TGTGCCAGCAGCTTGGGCCTAGGGGGACAAGCCTACGAGCAGTACTTC. Full variable domain (remainder filled in from reference TRBV5-4 and TRBJ2-7): ETGVTQSPTHLIKTRGQQVTLRCSSQSGHNTVSWYQQALGQGPQFIFQYYREEENGRGNFPPRFSGLQFPNYSSELNVNALELDDSALYLCASSLGLGGQAYEQYFGPGTRLTVT.

The rearrangement joins TRBV12-3 or TRBV12-4 to TRBJ2-7; D uncertain. The germline V and J ends were trimmed by 6 bases and 4 bases, with 10 bases remaining between them. There are 12 residues in the CDR3. The CDR3 bases are TGTGCCAGCAGGGCCCTTGGTTACGAGCAGTACTTC. This codes for CASRALGYEQYF.

The count of this clone is one. J is TRBJ2-1 and V is TRBV15, with D possibly TRBD1 on 6 matching bases. V dropped 1 base and J dropped 3 bases, with 10 bases sitting between them. The CDR3 covers 15 residues. Germline lookup yields CDR1 LNHNV and CDR2 YYDKDF (reference sequence). The CDR3 loop reads CATSRGSTGYNEQFF. Here the CDR3 DNA reads TGTGCCACCAGCAGAGGTTCGACAGGCTACAATGAGCAGTTCTTC.

The CDR3 loop is CASSPPPSGVNEQFF. DNA for the CDR3: TGTGCCAGCTCACCACCGCCTAGCGGGGTCAATGAGCAGTTCTTC. V usage is TRBV18 and J usage is TRBJ2-1; TRBD2 aligns across 9 bases. Trimming at V came to 0 bases and at J to 6 bases, leaving 3 bases not matched to a gene. Germline V gives CDR1 KGHSH, CDR2 LQKENI. The CDR3 runs to 15 residues.

This clone has a single count. The rearrangement uses TRBV10-3 and TRBJ2-2, with TRBD2 as a possible D gene (5 bases). Trimming pared 7 bases from V and 4 bases from J, leaving 13 bases between. Germline-derived CDR1 and CDR2 are ENHRY and SYGVKD. CDR3 length: 14 residues. The CDR3 is CAIKSIALTGELFF. CDR3 in DNA: TGTGCCATCAAGAGCATAGCGCTCACCGGGGAGCTGTTTTTT.

The V call is TRBV9, the J call TRBJ1-1; tentative D call: TRBD1 (6 bases). The CDR3 length is 13 residues. The germline gives CDR1 SGDLS, CDR2 YYNGEE. V dropped 4 bases and J dropped 1 base, with 8 bases sitting between them. The CDR3 coding sequence is TGTGCCAGCAGCCTGGGACAGAACACTGAAGCTTTCTTT. As protein: CASSLGQNTEAFF.